The rows below give T cell receptor beta chains drawn from one sample of a study of spatial heterogeneity in lung cancer. TCRdb re-analysed the 5' RACE reads in MiXCR, keeping a single row per CDR3 protein. Of 25,000 to 35,000 distinct CDR3 sequences detected, 5.4% appear once; the ten largest clones hold approximately 24%. Sequencing used PBMCs, obtained at follow-up. The origin of the receptors is a female donor with early-stage non-small cell lung cancer. Each CDR3 is given with its conserved first and last residue. Fields, in order: J gene, clone size, V gene, CDR3 protein. Where a row states a size, it is once, few, many or the class of an expanded clone; other rows omit it.

>TRBJ2-4|many|TRBV27
CASSLVGGDIQYF
>TRBJ2-2|many|TRBV5-1
CASSHLGQGGYYTGELFF
>TRBJ2-3|NA|TRBV9
CASSTPETSGSVSSTDTQYF
>TRBJ2-1|few|TRBV7-2
CASSYRDINSYNEQFF
>TRBJ1-1|many|TRBV29-1
CSVVPGQAEAFF
>TRBJ2-7|many|TRBV7-2
CASSLVVRGNEQYF
>TRBJ2-5|NA|TRBV20-1
CSASQEAALNQETQYF
>TRBJ1-5|many|TRBV28
CASREGNQPQHF
>TRBJ2-1|many|TRBV5-5
CASSLRDPWIDEQFF
>TRBJ1-2|many|TRBV3-1
CASSQSTGYTF
>TRBJ1-2|many|TRBV10-3
CAITEDRPANYGYTF
>TRBJ2-1|many|TRBV7-3
CASSLRGPYNEQFF
>TRBJ2-3|many|TRBV5-5
CASSLVGGRAADTQYF